This record covers a single TCR beta chain. Its matching antigen is unknown. Germline V gives CDR1 SGHDT, CDR2 YYEEEE. The CDR3 is 14 residues long. Trimming took 4 bases from V and 5 from J; bases not matched to a gene: 7. The run of the v3.0 immunoSEQ assay was at survey level. TCRdb's copy holds only in-frame clones and misses some; the assay was immunoSEQ multiplex PCR. The data hold 34,000 or so clones, with 90% to 95% observed a single time. The data were obtained in a study of long-term antiretroviral therapy in people with HIV. Amounts of 1-10 million cryopreserved PBMC were held in the samples before DNA extraction. Study results and caveats: An increase in diversity followed ART, yet levels stayed below transplant donor controls.

The TCR sequence derives from a woman between 45 and 65 years old with HIV. The chain joins TRBV5-6 to TRBJ2-7, with 9 bases aligning to TRBD1. Specimen: unsorted PBMCs, collected around 5.3 years after starting antiretroviral therapy. The chain's CDR3 is CASSRPGQGDEQYF. The CDR3 DNA is TGTGCCAGCAGCCGCCCGGGACAGGGTGACGAGCAGTACTTC.